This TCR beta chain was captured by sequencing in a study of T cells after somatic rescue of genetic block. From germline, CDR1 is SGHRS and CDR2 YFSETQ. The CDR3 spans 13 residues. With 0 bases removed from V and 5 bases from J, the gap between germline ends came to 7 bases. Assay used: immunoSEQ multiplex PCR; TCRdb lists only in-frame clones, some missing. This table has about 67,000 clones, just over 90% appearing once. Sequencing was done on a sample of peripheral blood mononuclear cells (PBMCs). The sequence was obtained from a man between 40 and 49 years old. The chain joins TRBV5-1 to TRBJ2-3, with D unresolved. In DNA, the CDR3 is TGCGCCAGCAGCTTGGCAGGAGTAGATACGCAGTATTTT. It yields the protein CASSLAGVDTQYF. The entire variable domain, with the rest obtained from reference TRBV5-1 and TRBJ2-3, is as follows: KAGVTQTPRYLIKTRGQQVTLSCSPISGHRSVSWYQQTPGQGLQFLFEYFSETQRNKGNFPGRFSGRQFSNSRSEMNVSTLELGDSALYLCASSLAGVDTQYFGPGTRLTVL.